The 28 T cell receptor beta chains in this list originate from one sample, sequenced in a study of T cell responses to AZD1222 COVID-19 vaccine. Generated by immunoSEQ multiplex PCR, the TCRdb table keeps only in-frame clones and is missing some. The sample lists 140,000 to 150,000 clones, 90% to 95% seen once, with approximately 2% in the top ten. This sample comprised peripheral blood, obtained on day 0 of AZD1222 vaccination. These receptors came from an adult in good health.

The chain carries TRBV7-2 and TRBJ2-3; 11 nucleotides match TRBD2. The CDR3 is 18 residues long. After removal of 5 bases from V and 5 bases from J, the junction contained 15 bases not matched to a gene. The germline gives CDR1 SGHTA, CDR2 FQGNSA. The CDR3 spells CASSPMPVTSGVGDTQYF. The CDR3 DNA follows: TGTGCCAGCAGCCCTATGCCCGTGACTAGCGGGGTCGGAGATACGCAGTATTTT.

This chain joins TRBV5-4 and TRBJ1-5, with a weak D call TRBD1 (6 bases). Per the germline V gene, CDR1 is SGHNT and CDR2 is YYREEE (reference sequence). The V gene lost 4 bases and the J gene lost 0 bases, with 11 bases spanning the gap. This CDR3 has 15 residues. The CDR3 DNA sequence: TGTGCCAGCAGCCTCGGGGGGCATAGCAATCAGCCCCAGCATTTT. It encodes CASSLGGHSNQPQHF.

The chain links TRBV11-3 to TRBJ2-7, with D possibly TRBD1 on 5 matching bases. The V gene lost 1 base and the J gene lost 2 bases, with 9 bases spanning the gap. The CDR3 sequence is 14 residues long. CDR1 and CDR2 (germline): SGHNT, YENEEA. The CDR3 is CASSLAPGTYEQYF. The DNA for the CDR3 is TGTGCCAGCAGCTTAGCCCCAGGGACCTACGAGCAGTACTTC.

The chain carries TRBV4-1 and TRBJ2-7, with 8 bases aligning to TRBD1. The CDR3 spans 14 residues. Germline values: CDR1 MGHRA, CDR2 YSYEKL. J gave up 7 bases and V 0 bases, and 5 bases lay outside the gene matches. Written as DNA, the CDR3 is TGCGCCAGCAGCCAAGAGCAGGGGGCTAGAGAGCAGTACTTC. It codes for CASSQEQGAREQYF.

A note on this clone: Other DNA sequences within the sample encode an identical CDR3. The V call is TRBV2, the J call TRBJ2-6; D gene unclear. The germline V gene encodes CDR1 SNHLY and CDR2 FYNNEI. Trimming removed 5 bases from V and 1 base from J, with 6 bases in between. This CDR3 region has 14 residues. CDR3 amino acids: CASSTGSGANVLTF. CDR3 nucleotides: TGTGCCAGCAGTACCGGGTCTGGGGCCAACGTCCTGACTTTC. The variable domain in full, completed from reference TRBV2 and TRBJ2-6, reads EPEVTQTPSHQVTQMGQEVILRCVPISNHLYFYWYRQILGQKVEFLVSFYNNEISEKSEIFDDQFSVERPDGSNFTLKIRSTKLEDSAMYFCASSTGSGANVLTFGAGSRLTVL.

This chain uses TRBV5-1 with TRBJ1-1; 7 bases fit TRBD1. V lost 3 bases, J lost 2 bases, and 4 bases stayed unmatched. Germline CDR1 SGHRS, CDR2 YFSETQ. The CDR3 totals 14 residues. The CDR3 DNA reads as TGCGCCAGCAGCTCGGGACAGCATAACACTGAAGCTTTCTTT. It specifies CASSSGQHNTEAFF.

The chain carries TRBV6-5 and TRBJ1-2; a possible D gene is TRBD1 (5 bases). The CDR3 length is 13 residues. Trimming took 7 bases from V and 8 from J, leaving 17 bases between them. The germline gives CDR1 MNHEY, CDR2 SVGAGI. The CDR3 bases are TGTGCCAGCACCACGACAGCGCGATTGGGCTACACCTTC. It encodes CASTTTARLGYTF.

The chain combines TRBV6-5 with TRBJ2-7, with D unresolved. The CDR3 totals 14 residues. Germline V gene lookup returns CDR1 MNHEY and CDR2 SVGAGI. V was shortened by 0 bases and J by 0 bases, with 6 bases between the two germline ends. The CDR3, as DNA: TGTGCCAGCAGTTACTCGCACCCCTCCTACGAGCAGTACTTC. It yields the protein CASSYSHPSYEQYF.

This clone has just one count. J is TRBJ1-3 and V is TRBV2, with no clear D. V lost 0 bases and J 4 bases, leaving 16 bases between the germline ends. The germline gives CDR1 SNHLY, CDR2 FYNNEI. This CDR3 comprises 17 residues. The CDR3 sequence is CASSEAWRASRGNTIYF. The CDR3 DNA follows: TGTGCCAGCAGTGAAGCTTGGAGAGCCTCTAGAGGAAACACCATATATTTT. Looking up the rest from reference TRBV2 and TRBJ1-3 gives the full variable domain: EPEVTQTPSHQVTQMGQEVILRCVPISNHLYFYWYRQILGQKVEFLVSFYNNEISEKSEIFDDQFSVERPDGSNFTLKIRSTKLEDSAMYFCASSEAWRASRGNTIYFGEGSWLTVV.

The chain combines TRBV5-4 with TRBJ1-4; possibly TRBD1 for D (5 bases). The CDR3 runs to 14 residues. Trimming left V 3 bases short and J 3 bases short, with 9 bases between. Looked up from germline, CDR1 is SGHNT and CDR2 is YYREEE (reference sequence). The CDR3 region is CASSSTAANEKLFF. The CDR3 DNA reads as TGTGCCAGCAGCTCGACAGCCGCTAATGAAAAACTGTTTTTT.

This rearrangement joins TRBV6-5 to TRBJ2-7; 7 bases are shared with TRBD1. Germline CDR1 MNHEY, CDR2 SVGAGI. Trimming removed 1 base from V and 6 bases from J; junction bases left unmatched: 9. The CDR3 runs to 15 residues. The CDR3: CASSYLRTGGGEQYF. For the CDR3, the DNA is TGTGCCAGCAGTTACTTACGGACAGGAGGAGGCGAGCAGTACTTC.

The V and J genes are TRBV5-1 and TRBJ1-1; D is possibly TRBD1 (6 bases). Trimming took 5 bases from V and 2 from J, leaving 22 bases between them. Germline-derived CDR1 and CDR2 are SGHRS and YFSETQ. CDR3 length: 17 amino acids. DNA of the CDR3: TGCGCCAGCAGTTTTAATGCGGGACAAATACTAAACACTGAAGCTTTCTTT. Amino acid sequence: CASSFNAGQILNTEAFF.

This rearrangement joins TRBV18 to TRBJ1-4; perhaps TRBD1 as D (5 bases). Deletions cut 4 bases from V and 6 bases from J, with 9 bases between. The germline V gene has CDR1 KGHSH and CDR2 LQKENI. The CDR3 loop spans 13 amino acids. The CDR3 protein is CASSLRGDEKLFF. The CDR3, as DNA: TGTGCCAGCTCACTCCGGGGGGATGAAAAACTGTTTTTT.

The chain has TRBV3-1 (or the pseudogene TRBV3-2) and TRBJ2-1; D remains ambiguous. This CDR3 spans 13 amino acids. Per germline, CDR1 LGHDT and CDR2 YNNKEL (reference sequence). The V and J ends lost 4 bases and 4 bases respectively, with 8 bases between them. CDR3 in amino acids: CASSPGHYNEQFF. CDR3 nucleotide sequence: TGTGCCAGCAGCCCCGGCCATTACAATGAGCAGTTCTTC.

The rearrangement joins TRBV2 to TRBJ1-2; D is ambiguous. The CDR3 is 13 amino acids. Trimming stripped 0 bases from V and 8 bases from J, with 10 bases between. Germline V gives CDR1 SNHLY, CDR2 FYNNEI. The CDR3 is CASSEARQNGYTF. The CDR3 DNA follows: TGTGCCAGCAGTGAAGCGAGGCAGAACGGCTACACCTTC.

The chain couples TRBV5-1 to TRBJ2-7, with 9 bases fitting TRBD2. CDR1 and CDR2 from the germline V gene are SGHRS and YFSETQ. The CDR3 covers 15 residues. Losses at the gene ends were 0 bases for V and 2 bases for J; bases not matched to a gene: 3. The CDR3 DNA is TGCGCCAGCAGCTTGGATAGCGGGGGAACCTACGAGCAGTACTTC. It codes for CASSLDSGGTYEQYF.

This chain connects TRBV6-1 to TRBJ2-3; D call uncertain. The ends were cut back, 0 bases at V and 2 bases at J, with 3 bases in the middle. Looked up from germline, CDR1 is MNHNS and CDR2 is SASEGT. CDR3 length equals 13 residues. The CDR3 DNA reads TGTGCCAGCAGTGAAGCCCCCACAGATACGCAGTATTTT. Protein: CASSEAPTDTQYF.

V usage is TRBV30 and J usage is TRBJ1-2, with 8 bases identical to TRBD1. CDR1 GTSNPN and CDR2 SVGIG come from the germline V gene (reference sequence). This CDR3 has 14 residues. V dropped 2 bases and J dropped 4; count of bases not matched to a gene: 6. This chain's CDR3 is CAWSLRTGIYGYTF. The CDR3 bases are TGTGCCTGGAGTCTCCGGACAGGGATCTATGGCTACACCTTC.

V usage is TRBV5-5 and J usage is TRBJ2-7; 9 bases align to TRBD1. The V segment lost 0 bases and the J segment 3 bases; nucleotides outside the gene matches: 1. CDR1 and CDR2 (germline): SGHKS, YYEKEE (reference sequence). The CDR3 runs 14 residues. The DNA of the CDR3 is TGTGCCAGCAGCTTGGGGGGACAGGGCTACGAGCAGTACTTC. It translates to CASSLGGQGYEQYF.

This chain uses TRBV6-5 with TRBJ1-2; D is unclear. CDR1 is MNHEY and CDR2 is SVGAGI in the germline V gene. Deletions cut 4 bases from V and 2 bases from J, with 11 bases between. The CDR3 consists of 14 residues. CDR3 sequence reads: CASSSVTKNYGYTF. The CDR3 DNA reads as TGTGCCAGCAGTTCAGTGACAAAGAACTATGGCTACACCTTC.

The chain has TRBV19 and TRBJ2-4; 8 nucleotides line up with TRBD1. V lost 6 bases and J lost 4; bases outside the gene matches: 14. Germline CDR1 reads LNHDA; CDR2 reads SQIVND (reference sequence). CDR3 size: 17 residues. The CDR3 region has the DNA TGTGCCAGTAGCCTACCCGCTTCGACAGGGGCAAAAAACATTCAGTACTTC. Residues: CASSLPASTGAKNIQYF.

This clone was seen once. The chain recombines TRBV18 with TRBJ1-6; D might be TRBD1 (6 bases). The CDR3 spans 16 residues. The germline V gene has CDR1 KGHSH and CDR2 LQKENI. V shed 3 bases and J shed 7 bases, with 16 bases lying between them. CDR3 DNA sequence: TGTGCCAGCTCACCGGCCCCCAGGGGACCCAATTCACCCCTCCACTTT. This gives the protein CASSPAPRGPNSPLHF.

The V and J genes are TRBV29-1 and TRBJ2-1; 12 positions agree with TRBD2. The V and J ends lost 3 bases and 9 bases, in that order; junction bases with no gene match: 9. There are 15 residues in the CDR3. Per germline, CDR1 SQVTM and CDR2 ANQGSEA. This CDR3 is CSVEGLAGGRAEQFF. As DNA, the CDR3 is TGCAGCGTTGAGGGGCTAGCGGGGGGGCGTGCTGAGCAGTTCTTC.

This clone occurred once. The rearrangement uses TRBV6-5 and TRBJ2-7; the match to TRBD1 covers 8 bases. Unmatched junction bases numbered 2, after V lost 7 bases and J lost 0 bases. Germline V gene sequence: CDR1 MNHEY, CDR2 SVGAGI. There are 13 residues in the CDR3. The CDR3 here is CASMGTGSYEQYF. DNA for the CDR3: TGTGCCAGCATGGGGACAGGCTCCTACGAGCAGTACTTC.

The rearrangement uses TRBV7-8 and TRBJ1-3; 7 bases align to TRBD1. The CDR3 consists of 17 residues. Germline-derived CDR1 and CDR2 are SGHVS and FQNEAQ. V shed 5 bases, J shed 0 bases, and the junction held 10 bases outside the gene matches. CDR3 loop: CASSARQGATSGNTIYF. The CDR3 nucleotides are TGTGCCAGCAGCGCCAGACAGGGAGCTACCTCTGGAAACACCATATATTTT. Full variable domain (remainder filled in from reference TRBV7-8 and TRBJ1-3): GAGVSQSPRYKVAKRGQDVALRCDPISGHVSLFWYQQALGQGPEFLTYFQNEAQLDKSGLPSDRFFAERPEGSVSTLKIQRTQQEDSAVYLCASSARQGATSGNTIYFGEGSWLTVV.

J is TRBJ1-2 and V is TRBV5-4, with 10 bases identical to TRBD1. The CDR3 extends over 14 amino acids. The germline gives CDR1 SGHNT, CDR2 YYREEE (reference sequence). V was clipped by 4 bases and J by 6 bases; unmatched bases: 6. CDR3 sequence (DNA): TGTGCCAGCAGCAAGGACAGGGGGTTAAATGGCTACACCTTC. This codes for CASSKDRGLNGYTF.

J is TRBJ1-5 and V is TRBV19; 7 positions agree with TRBD1. The CDR3 is 14 residues long. V gave up 4 bases and J gave up 4 bases; unmatched junction bases: 4. Germline CDR1 and CDR2: LNHDA and SQIVND (reference sequence). CDR3 coding DNA: TGTGCCAGTAGTAGGGGACAGCGAAATCAGCCCCAGCATTTT. Its protein product is CASSRGQRNQPQHF.

V and J are TRBV6-5 and TRBJ1-1, with 7 bases aligning to TRBD1. CDR1 and CDR2 from the germline V gene are MNHEY and SVGAGI. The CDR3 is 14 amino acids. J was trimmed by 3 bases and V by 6 bases; bases with no gene match: 7. The CDR3 region is CASRAGQPHTEAFF. The CDR3 DNA sequence: TGTGCCAGCAGGGCGGGACAGCCCCACACTGAAGCTTTCTTT.